These 10 T cell receptor beta chains were sequenced from one sample in a study of T-cell memory formation after mild COVID-19. Each CDR3 protein is one row after TCRdb ran MiXCR on the 5' RACE reads. The sample has 280,000 or so distinct CDR3 sequences, 7.5% to 9.5% seen once; the top ten hold 22%. What was sequenced was PBMCs or a T cell subset sorted from them (not recorded which). Receptor source: a man younger than 30 who had mild COVID-19 (a few samples of this study predate the infection). Cell type and time point are not known.

This clonotype was seen a handful of times. The V call is TRBV5-1, the J call TRBJ2-6; TRBD2 aligns across 10 bases. CDR3 length equals 20 residues. With 2 bases clipped from V and 0 bases from J, the junction kept 11 bases outside the gene matches. Germline V gene sequence: CDR1 SGHRS, CDR2 YFSETQ. The CDR3 sequence is CASSFGLAGVTSSGANVLTF. In DNA, the CDR3 is TGCGCCAGCAGCTTCGGGCTAGCGGGGGTCACGAGCTCTGGGGCCAACGTCCTGACTTTC. Full variable domain (missing parts from reference TRBV5-1 and TRBJ2-6): KAGVTQTPRYLIKTRGQQVTLSCSPISGHRSVSWYQQTPGQGLQFLFEYFSETQRNKGNFPGRFSGRQFSNSRSEMNVSTLELGDSALYLCASSFGLAGVTSSGANVLTFGAGSRLTVL.

The gene calls are TRBV5-1 and TRBJ2-7; 10 positions agree with TRBD2. The germline V gene has CDR1 SGHRS and CDR2 YFSETQ. V trimming: 2 bases; J trimming: 6 bases; junction bases outside the gene matches: 5. The CDR3 covers 14 residues. The CDR3 coding sequence is TGCGCCAGCAGCTTAGGGCTAGCGGGGGTCGAGCAGTACTTC. It yields the protein CASSLGLAGVEQYF.

This chain connects TRBV6-2 or TRBV6-3 to TRBJ2-2, with 11 bases identical to TRBD2. Germline-derived CDR1 and CDR2 are MNHEY and SVGEGT. The CDR3 extends over 15 amino acids. With 7 bases clipped from V and 4 bases from J, the junction kept 5 bases outside the gene matches. The CDR3 protein is CASNALAGVTGELFF. For the CDR3, the DNA is TGTGCCAGCAACGCACTAGCGGGGGTCACCGGGGAGCTGTTTTTT.

This clonotype was counted only a few times. V is TRBV7-9 and J is TRBJ1-6; D possibly corresponds to TRBD1 (6 bases). Trimming stripped 2 bases from V and 9 bases from J, with 8 bases between. CDR1 SEHNR and CDR2 FQNEAQ come from the germline V gene (reference sequence). The CDR3 extends over 13 amino acids. CDR3 DNA sequence: TGTGCCAGCAGCTTACAGACAGGTTCACCCCTCCACTTT. Its translation: CASSLQTGSPLHF.

This clonotype was detected only a few times. This chain links TRBV4-3 with TRBJ2-3, with D unresolved. The V end was cut by 1 base, the J end by 5 bases, with 10 bases between. The CDR3 is made up of 14 amino acids. From germline, CDR1 is LGHNA and CDR2 YSLEER. The CDR3 sequence: CASSQVAGRDTQYF. Here the CDR3 DNA reads TGCGCCAGCAGCCAAGTCGCAGGCAGAGATACGCAGTATTTT.

This clonotype was seen only a few times. V gene TRBV24-1 combines with J gene TRBJ2-1; a possible D gene is TRBD2 (5 bases). The ends were cut back, 5 bases at V and 9 bases at J, with 7 bases in the middle. The length of the CDR3 is 11 residues. From germline, CDR1 is KGHDR and CDR2 SFDVKD. The CDR3 loop is CATSVSGEQFF. In DNA, the CDR3 is TGTGCCACCAGTGTCAGCGGTGAGCAGTTCTTC.

This clonotype was seen more than once but under ten times. The chain joins TRBV9 to TRBJ2-7, with TRBD2 identical over 7 bases. V shed 4 bases, J shed 3 bases, and the junction held 7 bases outside the gene matches. Germline CDR1 SGDLS, CDR2 YYNGEE. This CDR3 region has 14 residues. The DNA for the CDR3 is TGTGCCAGCAGCCCCGGCGGGGGATACTACGAGCAGTACTTC. Protein: CASSPGGGYYEQYF.

The chain links TRBV5-1 to TRBJ1-1, with D possibly being TRBD1 (5 bases). V dropped 2 bases and J dropped 6 bases, with 20 bases sitting between them. The germline CDR1 and CDR2 sequences are SGHRS and YFSETQ. The CDR3 length is 16 residues. CDR3 nucleotides: TGCGCCAGCAGCTTAGGTAGGGGCCCTGGAGAAGCTGAAGCTTTCTTT. Translating it yields CASSLGRGPGEAEAFF.

This chain connects TRBV6-5 to TRBJ2-5; D remains ambiguous. Germline CDR1 MNHEY, CDR2 SVGAGI. V lost 0 bases and J lost 2, with 10 bases in between. The CDR3 loop spans 15 amino acids. CDR3 sequence (DNA): TGTGCCAGCAGTTACTCACCTGCACTTCAAGAGACCCAGTACTTC. Residues: CASSYSPALQETQYF.

This clonotype was detected many times. The chain joins TRBV7-2 to TRBJ1-2, with D uncertain. Germline V gives CDR1 SGHTA, CDR2 FQGNSA. V dropped 1 base and J dropped 6 bases, with 6 bases sitting between them. This CDR3 has 12 amino acids. The CDR3 loop is CASSLGFDGYTF. CDR3 nucleotide sequence: TGTGCCAGCAGCTTAGGGTTTGATGGCTACACCTTC.